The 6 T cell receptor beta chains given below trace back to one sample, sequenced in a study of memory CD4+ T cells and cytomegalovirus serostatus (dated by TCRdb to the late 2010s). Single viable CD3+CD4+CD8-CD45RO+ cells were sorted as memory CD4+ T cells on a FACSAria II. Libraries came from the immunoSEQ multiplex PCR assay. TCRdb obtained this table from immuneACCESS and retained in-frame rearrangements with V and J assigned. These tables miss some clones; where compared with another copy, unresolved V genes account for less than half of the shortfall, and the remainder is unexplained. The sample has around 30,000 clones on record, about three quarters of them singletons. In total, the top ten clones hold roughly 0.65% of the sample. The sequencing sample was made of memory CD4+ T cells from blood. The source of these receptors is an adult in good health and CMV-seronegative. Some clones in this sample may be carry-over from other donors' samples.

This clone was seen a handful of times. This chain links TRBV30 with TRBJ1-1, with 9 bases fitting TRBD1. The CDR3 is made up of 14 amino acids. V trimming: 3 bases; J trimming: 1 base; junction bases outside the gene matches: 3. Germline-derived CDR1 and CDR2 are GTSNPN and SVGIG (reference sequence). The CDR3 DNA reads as TGTGCCTGGAGAGGACAGGGGCCGAACACTGAAGCTTTCTTT. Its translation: CAWRGQGPNTEAFF. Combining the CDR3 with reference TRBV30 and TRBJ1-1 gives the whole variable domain SQTIHQWPATLVQPVGSPLSLECTVEGTSNPNLYWYRQAAGRGLQLLFYSVGIGQISSEVPQNLSASRPQDRQFILSSKKLLLSDSGFYLCAWRGQGPNTEAFFGQGTRLTVV.

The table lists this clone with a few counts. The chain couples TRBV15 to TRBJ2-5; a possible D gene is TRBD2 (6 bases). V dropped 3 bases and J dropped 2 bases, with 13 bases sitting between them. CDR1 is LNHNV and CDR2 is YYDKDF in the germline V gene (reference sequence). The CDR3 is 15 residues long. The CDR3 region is CATSSNRGIQETQYF. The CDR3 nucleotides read TGTGCCACCAGCAGTAACCGGGGGATTCAAGAGACCCAGTACTTC.

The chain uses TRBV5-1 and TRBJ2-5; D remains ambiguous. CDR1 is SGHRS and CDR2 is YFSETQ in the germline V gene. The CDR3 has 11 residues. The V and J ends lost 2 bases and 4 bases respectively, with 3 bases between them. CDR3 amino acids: CASSFGETQYF. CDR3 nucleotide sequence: TGCGCCAGCAGCTTTGGAGAGACCCAGTACTTC.

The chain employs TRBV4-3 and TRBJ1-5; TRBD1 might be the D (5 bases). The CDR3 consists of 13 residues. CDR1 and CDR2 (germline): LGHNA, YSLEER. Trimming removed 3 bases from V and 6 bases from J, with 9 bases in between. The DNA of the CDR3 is TGCGCCAGCAGCCAGGGGCAGGCTCAGCCCCAGCATTTT. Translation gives CASSQGQAQPQHF.

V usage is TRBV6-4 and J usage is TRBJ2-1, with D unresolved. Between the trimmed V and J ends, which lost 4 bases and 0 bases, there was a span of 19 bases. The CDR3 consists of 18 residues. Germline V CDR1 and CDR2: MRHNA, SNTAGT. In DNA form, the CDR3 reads TGTGCCAGCAGTGCCCCGGTCCAGGACGGATACTCCTACAATGAGCAGTTCTTC. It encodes CASSAPVQDGYSYNEQFF.

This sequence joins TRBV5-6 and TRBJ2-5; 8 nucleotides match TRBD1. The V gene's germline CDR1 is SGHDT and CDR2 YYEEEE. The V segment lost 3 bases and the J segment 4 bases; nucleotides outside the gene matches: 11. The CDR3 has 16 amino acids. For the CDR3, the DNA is TGTGCCAGCAGCTCCGGGCAGGGGGCGTTTGGAGAGACCCAGTACTTC. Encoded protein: CASSSGQGAFGETQYF.